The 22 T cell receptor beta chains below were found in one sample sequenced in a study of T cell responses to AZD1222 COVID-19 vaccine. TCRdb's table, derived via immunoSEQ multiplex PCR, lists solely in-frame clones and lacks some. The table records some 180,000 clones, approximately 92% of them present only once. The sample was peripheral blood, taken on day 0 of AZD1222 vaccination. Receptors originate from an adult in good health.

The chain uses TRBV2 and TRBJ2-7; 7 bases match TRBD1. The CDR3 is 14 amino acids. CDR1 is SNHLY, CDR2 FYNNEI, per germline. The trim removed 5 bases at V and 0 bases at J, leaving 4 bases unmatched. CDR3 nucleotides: TGTGCCAGCAGTCGGGACAGCCGCTCCTACGAGCAGTACGTC. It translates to CASSRDSRSYEQYV.

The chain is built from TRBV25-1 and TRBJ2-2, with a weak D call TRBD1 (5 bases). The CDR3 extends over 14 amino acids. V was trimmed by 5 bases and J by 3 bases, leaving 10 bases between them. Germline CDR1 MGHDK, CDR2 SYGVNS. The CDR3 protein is CASSLGDYTGELFF. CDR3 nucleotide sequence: TGTGCCAGCAGTTTAGGGGATTACACCGGGGAGCTGTTTTTT.

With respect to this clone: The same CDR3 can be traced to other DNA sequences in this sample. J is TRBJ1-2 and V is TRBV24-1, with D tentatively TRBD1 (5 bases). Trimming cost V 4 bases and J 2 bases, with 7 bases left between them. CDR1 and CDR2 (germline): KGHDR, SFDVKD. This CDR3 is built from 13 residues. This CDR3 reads CATSDGGNYGYTF. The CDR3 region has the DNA TGTGCCACCAGTGACGGGGGGAACTATGGCTACACCTTC.

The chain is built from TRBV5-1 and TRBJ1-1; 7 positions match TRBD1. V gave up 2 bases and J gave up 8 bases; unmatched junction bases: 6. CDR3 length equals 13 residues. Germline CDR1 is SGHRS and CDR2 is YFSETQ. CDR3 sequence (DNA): TGCGCCAGCAGCTTACGGAGGGACAGCGAAGCTTTCTTT. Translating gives CASSLRRDSEAFF.

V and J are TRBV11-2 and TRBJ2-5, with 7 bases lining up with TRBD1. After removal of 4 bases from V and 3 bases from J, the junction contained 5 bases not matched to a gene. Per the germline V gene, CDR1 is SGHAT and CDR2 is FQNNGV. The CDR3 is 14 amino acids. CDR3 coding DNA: TGTGCCAGCAGCTCCCGACAGGGTAAAGAGACCCAGTACTTC. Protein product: CASSSRQGKETQYF.

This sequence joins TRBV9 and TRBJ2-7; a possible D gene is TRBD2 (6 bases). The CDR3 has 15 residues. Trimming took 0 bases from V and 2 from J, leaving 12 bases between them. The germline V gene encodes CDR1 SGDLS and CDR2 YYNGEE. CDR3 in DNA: TGTGCCAGCAGCGTAGGAGAGGGAGGCCCCTACGAGCAGTACTTC. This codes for CASSVGEGGPYEQYF. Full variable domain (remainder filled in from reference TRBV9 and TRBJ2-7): DSGVTQTPKHLITATGQRVTLRCSPRSGDLSVYWYQQSLDQGLQFLIQYYNGEERAKGNILERFSAQQFPDLHSELNLSSLELGDSALYFCASSVGEGGPYEQYFGPGTRLTVT.

The CDR3 DNA follows: TGTGCCAAAGGGGGCTTTATAGAGTCAGATACGCAGTATTTT. Its protein is CAKGGFIESDTQYF. This chain connects TRBV2 to TRBJ2-3, with 7 bases identical to TRBD1. V shed 10 bases and J 4 bases; nucleotides not matched to a gene: 11. CDR1 is SNHLY, CDR2 FYNNEI, per germline. The CDR3 covers 14 residues. The full variable domain, in which reference TRBV2 and TRBJ2-3 provide the parts outside the CDR3, is EPEVTQTPSHQVTQMGQEVILRCVPISNHLYFYWYRQILGQKVEFLVSFYNNEISEKSEIFDDQFSVERPDGSNFTLKIRSTKLEDSAMYFCAKGGFIESDTQYFGPGTRLTVL.

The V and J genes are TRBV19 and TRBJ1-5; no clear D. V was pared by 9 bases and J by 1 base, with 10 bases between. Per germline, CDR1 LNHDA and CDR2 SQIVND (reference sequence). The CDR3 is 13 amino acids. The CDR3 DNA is TGTGCCAGGAGGACGGGCAGCAATCAGCCCCAGCATTTT. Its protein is CARRTGSNQPQHF.

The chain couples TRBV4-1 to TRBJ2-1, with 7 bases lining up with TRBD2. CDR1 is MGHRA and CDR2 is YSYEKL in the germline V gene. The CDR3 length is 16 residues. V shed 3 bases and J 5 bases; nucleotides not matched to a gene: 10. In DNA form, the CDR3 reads TGCGCCAGCAGCCAGGGAGGACTAGGTACCCACAATGAGCAGTTCTTC. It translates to CASSQGGLGTHNEQFF.

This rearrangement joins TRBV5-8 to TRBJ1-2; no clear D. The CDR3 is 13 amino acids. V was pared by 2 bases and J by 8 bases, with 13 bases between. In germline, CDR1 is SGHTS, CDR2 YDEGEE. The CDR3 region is CASSFDQIDGYTF. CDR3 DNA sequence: TGTGCCAGCAGCTTTGATCAGATTGACGGCTACACCTTC. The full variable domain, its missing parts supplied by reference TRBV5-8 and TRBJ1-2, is EAGVTQSPTHLIKTRGQQATLRCSPISGHTSVYWYQQALGLGLQFLLWYDEGEERNRGNFPPRFSGRQFPNYSSELNVNALELEDSALYLCASSFDQIDGYTFGSGTRLTVV.

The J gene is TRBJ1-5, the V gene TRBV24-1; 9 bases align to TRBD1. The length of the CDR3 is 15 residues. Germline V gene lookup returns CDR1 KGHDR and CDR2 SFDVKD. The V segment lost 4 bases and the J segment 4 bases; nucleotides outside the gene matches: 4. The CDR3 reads CATSDDDRGNQPQHF. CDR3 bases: TGTGCCACCAGTGACGATGACAGGGGGAATCAGCCCCAGCATTTT.

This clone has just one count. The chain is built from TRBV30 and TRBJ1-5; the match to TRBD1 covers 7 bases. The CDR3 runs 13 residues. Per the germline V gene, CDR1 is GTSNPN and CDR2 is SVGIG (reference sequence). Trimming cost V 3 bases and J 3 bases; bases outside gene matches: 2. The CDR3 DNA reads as TGTGCCTGGAGCGGACAGGCCAATCAGCCCCAGCATTTT. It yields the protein CAWSGQANQPQHF.

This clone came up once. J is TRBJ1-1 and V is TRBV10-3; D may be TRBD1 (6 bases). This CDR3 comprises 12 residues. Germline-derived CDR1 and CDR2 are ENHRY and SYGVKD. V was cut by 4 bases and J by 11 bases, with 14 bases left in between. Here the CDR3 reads CAISADSLWAFF. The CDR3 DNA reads TGTGCCATCAGTGCGGACAGCCTTTGGGCTTTCTTT.

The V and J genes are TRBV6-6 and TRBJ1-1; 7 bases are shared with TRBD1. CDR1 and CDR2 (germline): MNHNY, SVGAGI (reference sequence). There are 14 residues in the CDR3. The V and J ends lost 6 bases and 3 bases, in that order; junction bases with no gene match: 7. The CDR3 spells CASSVTGEDTEAFF. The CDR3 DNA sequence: TGTGCCAGCAGCGTCACAGGGGAGGACACTGAAGCTTTCTTT.

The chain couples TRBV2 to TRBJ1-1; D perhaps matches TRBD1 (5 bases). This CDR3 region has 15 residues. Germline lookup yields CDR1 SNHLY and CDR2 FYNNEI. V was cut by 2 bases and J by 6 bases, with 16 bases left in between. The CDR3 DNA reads TGTGCCAGCAGTGAATCCCAGGGCTGGATCGCTGAAGCTTTCTTT. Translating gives CASSESQGWIAEAFF.

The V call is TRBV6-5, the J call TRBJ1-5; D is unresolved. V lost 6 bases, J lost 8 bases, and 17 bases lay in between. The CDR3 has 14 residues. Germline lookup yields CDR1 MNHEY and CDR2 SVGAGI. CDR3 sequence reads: CASRPRWVFEPQHF. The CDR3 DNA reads TGTGCCAGCAGGCCCCGATGGGTTTTCGAGCCCCAGCATTTT.

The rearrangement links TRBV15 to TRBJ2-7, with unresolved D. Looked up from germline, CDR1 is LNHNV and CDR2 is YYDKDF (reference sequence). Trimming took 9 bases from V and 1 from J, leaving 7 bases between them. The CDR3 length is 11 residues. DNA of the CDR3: TGTGCCACGGGCAGTTCCTACGAGCAGTACGTC. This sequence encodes CATGSSYEQYV.

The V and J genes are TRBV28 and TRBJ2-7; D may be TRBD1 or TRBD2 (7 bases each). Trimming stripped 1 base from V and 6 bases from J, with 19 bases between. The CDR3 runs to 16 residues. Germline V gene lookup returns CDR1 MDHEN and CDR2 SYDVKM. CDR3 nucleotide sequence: TGTGCCAGCAGTTTATCGCTAAGGGAGGGGGCGGCCGAGCAGTACGTC. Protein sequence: CASSLSLREGAAEQYV.

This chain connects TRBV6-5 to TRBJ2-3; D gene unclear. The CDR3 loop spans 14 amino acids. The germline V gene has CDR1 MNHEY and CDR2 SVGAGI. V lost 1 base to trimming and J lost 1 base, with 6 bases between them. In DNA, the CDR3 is TGTGCCAGCAGTTACTACCGAGGCACAGATACGCAGTATTTT. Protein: CASSYYRGTDTQYF.

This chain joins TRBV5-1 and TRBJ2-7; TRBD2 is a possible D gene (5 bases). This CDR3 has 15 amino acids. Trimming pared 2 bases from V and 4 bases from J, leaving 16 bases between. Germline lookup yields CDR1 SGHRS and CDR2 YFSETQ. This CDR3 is CASSLSRASPYEQYF. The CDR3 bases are TGCGCCAGCAGCTTAAGTAGGGCTAGCCCGTACGAGCAGTACTTC.

The CDR3 is CASSGTGAPYGYTF. CDR3 coding DNA: TGTGCCAGCAGCGGAACAGGGGCCCCCTATGGCTACACCTTC. The chain links TRBV19 to TRBJ1-2; 7 nucleotides match TRBD1. V lost 9 bases and J lost 4; bases outside the gene matches: 11. The CDR3 is 14 amino acids. Germline CDR1 is LNHDA and CDR2 is SQIVND (reference sequence).

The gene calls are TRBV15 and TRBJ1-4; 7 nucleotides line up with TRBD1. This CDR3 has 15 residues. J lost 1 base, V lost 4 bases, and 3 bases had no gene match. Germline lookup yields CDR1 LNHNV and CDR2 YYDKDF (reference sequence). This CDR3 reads CATSTHRGTNEKLFF. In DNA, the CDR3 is TGTGCCACCAGCACTCACAGGGGAACTAATGAAAAACTGTTTTTT.